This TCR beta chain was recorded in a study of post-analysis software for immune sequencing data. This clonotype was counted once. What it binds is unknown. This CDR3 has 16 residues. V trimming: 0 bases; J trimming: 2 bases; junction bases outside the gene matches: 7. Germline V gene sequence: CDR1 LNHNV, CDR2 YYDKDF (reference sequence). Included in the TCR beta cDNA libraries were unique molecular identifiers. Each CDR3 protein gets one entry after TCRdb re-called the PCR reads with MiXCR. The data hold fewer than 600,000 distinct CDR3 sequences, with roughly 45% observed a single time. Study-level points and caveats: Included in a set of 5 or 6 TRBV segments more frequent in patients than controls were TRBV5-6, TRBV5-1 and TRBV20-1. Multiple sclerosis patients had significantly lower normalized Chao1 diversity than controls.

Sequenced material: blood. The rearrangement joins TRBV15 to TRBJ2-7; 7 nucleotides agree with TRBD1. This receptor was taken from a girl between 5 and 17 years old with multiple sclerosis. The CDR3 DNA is TGTGCCACCAGCAGAGATAGGTTCCAGGGGGCCTACGAGCAGTACTTC. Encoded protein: CATSRDRFQGAYEQYF.